Each of the 27 T cell receptor beta chains below was sequenced from the same sample in a study of blood T cell repertoires in COVID-19. Profiled with immunoSEQ multiplex PCR; TCRdb holds only in-frame clones, not every one. The sample includes roughly 130,000 clones, approximately 79% seen only once; the top ten take around 3.3%. The sample consisted of peripheral blood. The receptors stem from a man aged 60 to 69 with acute or convalescent COVID-19.

The V gene is TRBV7-2, the J gene TRBJ1-4; D gene ambiguous. Germline-derived CDR1 and CDR2 are SGHTA and FQGNSA. This CDR3 has 14 amino acids. The germline V and J ends were trimmed by 7 bases and 5 bases, with 14 bases remaining between them. This CDR3 reads CASTRGIGNEKLFF. CDR3 coding DNA: TGTGCCAGCACGCGAGGTATTGGGAATGAAAAACTGTTTTTT.

This clone appeared a single time. The CDR3: CASSSTGVGYGYTF. The CDR3 DNA sequence: TGTGCCAGCAGCTCGACAGGGGTTGGCTATGGCTACACCTTC. V gene TRBV6-4 combines with J gene TRBJ1-2, with 8 positions matching TRBD1. V gave up 6 bases and J gave up 4 bases; unmatched junction bases: 7. The CDR3 sequence is 14 residues long. From germline, CDR1 is MRHNA and CDR2 SNTAGT.

The chain uses TRBV5-1 and TRBJ2-7; a weak D match, TRBD1 (6 bases). Germline V CDR1 and CDR2: SGHRS, YFSETQ. The length of the CDR3 is 13 residues. Trimming stripped 0 bases from V and 5 bases from J, with 9 bases between. CDR3 nucleotides: TGCGCCAGCAGCTTGGACAGGGTCAACGAGCAGTACTTC. Residues: CASSLDRVNEQYF.

This sequence joins TRBV2 and TRBJ2-7; unclear D gene. CDR3 length: 13 residues. V shed 8 bases and J shed 6 bases, with 17 bases lying between them. CDR1 and CDR2 from the germline V gene are SNHLY and FYNNEI. As DNA, the CDR3 is TGTGCCAGCCAGAAAACACCTTTTTCCGAGCAGTACTTC. Its protein is CASQKTPFSEQYF.

This sequence joins TRBV7-2 and TRBJ1-2, with TRBD1 matching over 9 bases. CDR1 and CDR2 (germline): SGHTA, FQGNSA. This CDR3 has 15 residues. V dropped 2 bases and J dropped 7; count of bases not matched to a gene: 8. The CDR3 reads CASSLLGQGATGYTF. In DNA form, the CDR3 reads TGTGCCAGCAGCTTACTGGGACAGGGCGCCACTGGCTACACCTTC. The entire variable domain, with the rest obtained from reference TRBV7-2 and TRBJ1-2, is as follows: GAGVSQSPSNKVTEKGKDVELRCDPISGHTALYWYRQSLGQGLEFLIYFQGNSAPDKSGLPSDRFSAERTGGSVSTLTIQRTQQEDSAVYLCASSLLGQGATGYTFGSGTRLTVV.

This clone was seen a single time. This chain connects TRBV9 to TRBJ2-2, with 8 bases identical to TRBD2. CDR1 SGDLS and CDR2 YYNGEE come from the germline V gene. The V gene end was trimmed by 3 bases and the J gene end by 5 bases; junction bases not matched to a gene: 15. This CDR3 comprises 18 residues. In DNA, the CDR3 is TGTGCCAGCAGCGAGAGCCCGGGAGCGGGAGTTGGGACCGGGGAGCTGTTTTTT. Protein sequence: CASSESPGAGVGTGELFF.

The chain employs TRBV23-1 and TRBJ1-5; 7 positions agree with TRBD1. TRBV23-1 is an ORF, and what it does is uncertain. The V and J ends lost 4 bases and 7 bases, in that order; junction bases with no gene match: 10. CDR3 length: 15 amino acids. The CDR3, as DNA: TGCGCCAGCAGTCTTCCCGACAGGGAGAGCCAGCCCCAGCATTTT. Its translation: CASSLPDRESQPQHF.

This clone showed up just a few times. The chain links TRBV6-2 or TRBV6-3 to TRBJ2-4, with 12 positions matching TRBD2. Looked up from germline, CDR1 is MNHEY and CDR2 is SVGEGT. This CDR3 has 17 amino acids. The V gene end was trimmed by 6 bases and the J gene end by 6 bases; junction bases not matched to a gene: 12. CDR3 sequence (DNA): TGTGCCAGCAGCGCCGAAGTACTAGCGGGAGGAGGAAACATTCAGTACTTC. This codes for CASSAEVLAGGGNIQYF.

This clone was counted once. CDR3 nucleotide sequence: TGTGCCAGTAGCCCCCACAGGCTAGAGACCCAGTACTTC. It codes for CASSPHRLETQYF. The chain is built from TRBV19 and TRBJ2-5; D perhaps matches TRBD1 (5 bases). This CDR3 spans 13 amino acids. With 6 bases removed from V and 4 bases from J, the gap between germline ends came to 12 bases. Germline assignment: CDR1 LNHDA and CDR2 SQIVND (reference sequence). The variable domain in full, with the rest retrieved from reference TRBV19 and TRBJ2-5, is DGGITQSPKYLFRKEGQNVTLSCEQNLNHDAMYWYRQDPGQGLRLIYYSQIVNDFQKGDIAEGYSVSREKKESFPLTVTSAQKNPTAFYLCASSPHRLETQYFGPGTRLLVL.

V gene TRBV5-6 combines with J gene TRBJ1-1, with TRBD1 matching over 7 bases. With 4 bases clipped from V and 0 bases from J, the junction kept 3 bases outside the gene matches. The CDR3 length is 14 residues. Germline V gives CDR1 SGHDT, CDR2 YYEEEE. CDR3 bases: TGTGCCAGCAGCCCTGGGACAGTGAACACTGAAGCTTTCTTT. Protein sequence: CASSPGTVNTEAFF. The whole variable domain, filled in from reference TRBV5-6 and TRBJ1-1, reads DAGVTQSPTHLIKTRGQQVTLRCSPKSGHDTVSWYQQALGQGPQFIFQYYEEEERQRGNFPDRFSGHQFPNYSSELNVNALLLGDSALYLCASSPGTVNTEAFFGQGTRLTVV.

The chain recombines TRBV5-6 with TRBJ2-5, with 8 bases identical to TRBD2. This CDR3 is 16 amino acids long. The trim removed 3 bases at V and 4 bases at J, leaving 11 bases unmatched. Germline-derived CDR1 and CDR2 are SGHDT and YYEEEE. The DNA of the CDR3 is TGTGCCAGCAGCTCCCCCACGGGACTAGAGTCAGAGACCCAGTACTTC. The encoded protein is CASSSPTGLESETQYF.

V usage is TRBV2 and J usage is TRBJ1-6; D perhaps matches TRBD1 (5 bases). This CDR3 is built from 14 residues. Germline V lookup: CDR1 SNHLY, CDR2 FYNNEI. The germline V and J ends were trimmed by 3 bases and 10 bases, with 13 bases remaining between them. CDR3 sequence reads: CASSEARVASPLHF. CDR3 bases: TGTGCCAGCAGTGAGGCCAGGGTAGCCTCACCCCTCCACTTT. Full variable domain (rest looked up from reference TRBV2 and TRBJ1-6): EPEVTQTPSHQVTQMGQEVILRCVPISNHLYFYWYRQILGQKVEFLVSFYNNEISEKSEIFDDQFSVERPDGSNFTLKIRSTKLEDSAMYFCASSEARVASPLHFGNGTRLTVT.

In its sample, this clone was seen a few times. The chain joins TRBV24-1 to TRBJ2-5; D gene unclear. The CDR3 sequence is 11 residues long. CDR1 and CDR2 (germline): KGHDR, SFDVKD. V was shortened by 4 bases and J by 5 bases, with 4 bases between the two germline ends. In DNA, the CDR3 is TGTGCCACCAGTGACCGGGAGACCCAGTACTTC. Translated: CATSDRETQYF.

The gene calls are TRBV29-1 and TRBJ2-3, with D perhaps matching TRBD2 (5 bases). The CDR3 sequence is 12 residues long. The V end lost 6 bases, the J end lost 2 bases, and 9 bases lay between the germline ends. CDR1 and CDR2 (germline): SQVTM, ANQGSEA. For the CDR3, the DNA is TGCAGCGTACGGACTGCCACAGATACGCAGTATTTT. This sequence encodes CSVRTATDTQYF.

The V gene is TRBV19, the J gene TRBJ1-1, with no clear D. V was trimmed by 10 bases and J by 3 bases, leaving 18 bases between them. Per germline, CDR1 LNHDA and CDR2 SQIVND (reference sequence). The CDR3 spans 14 residues. In nucleotides, the CDR3 is TGTGCCACCTCCTCGAGGAGGGTTGACACTGAAGCTTTCTTT. Amino acids: CATSSRRVDTEAFF.

The rearrangement uses TRBV7-6 and TRBJ2-3; a weak D match, TRBD2 (7 bases). V was shortened by 0 bases and J by 6 bases, with 13 bases between the two germline ends. Germline loops: CDR1 SGHVS, CDR2 FNYEAQ. CDR3 length: 15 residues. CDR3 coding DNA: TGTGCCAGCAGCTTAGCGGGAGGGGGGTCGGATACGCAGTATTTT. It codes for CASSLAGGGSDTQYF.

The CDR3 DNA follows: TGTGCCAGCAGAGGACAGGGGCTGGGTCAGCCCCAGCATTTT. Protein product: CASRGQGLGQPQHF. The chain joins TRBV6-5 to TRBJ1-5; 9 bases are shared with TRBD1. CDR1 MNHEY and CDR2 SVGAGI come from the germline V gene. CDR3 length: 14 amino acids. Trimming cost V 6 bases and J 6 bases; bases outside gene matches: 6.

The chain joins TRBV4-3 to TRBJ1-4; the D gene is possibly TRBD1 (6 bases). The CDR3 loop spans 15 amino acids. Germline CDR1 LGHNA, CDR2 YSLEER. Trimming shortened V by 0 bases and J by 3 bases, and 8 bases separated the two germline ends. CDR3 DNA sequence: TGCGCCAGCAGCCAAGAGGGGGCGGCTAATGAAAAACTGTTTTTT. Protein product: CASSQEGAANEKLFF.

The chain uses TRBV12-3 or TRBV12-4 and TRBJ1-2; perhaps TRBD1 as D (5 bases). This CDR3 contains 13 residues. Trimming cost V 0 bases and J 3 bases, with 5 bases left between them. The CDR3 sequence is CASSLAGDYGYTF. The DNA for the CDR3 is TGTGCCAGCAGTTTAGCAGGGGACTATGGCTACACCTTC.

J is TRBJ1-4 and V is TRBV18; D might be TRBD1 (6 bases). The CDR3 consists of 15 residues. The ends were cut back, 1 base at V and 8 bases at J, with 14 bases in the middle. Germline values: CDR1 KGHSH, CDR2 LQKENI. This chain's CDR3 is CASSPRPGEREKLFF. The CDR3 DNA reads TGTGCCAGCTCACCACGCCCAGGGGAAAGGGAAAAACTGTTTTTT. The full variable domain, rest sourced from reference TRBV18 and TRBJ1-4, is NAGVMQNPRHLVRRRGQEARLRCSPMKGHSHVYWYRQLPEEGLKFMVYLQKENIIDESGMPKERFSAEFPKEGPSILRIQQVVRGDSAAYFCASSPRPGEREKLFFGSGTQLSVL.

The CDR3: CASSYSSGFAYGYTF. For the CDR3, the DNA is TGTGCCAGCAGTTACTCTTCGGGGTTCGCCTATGGCTACACCTTC. The chain has TRBV6-5 and TRBJ1-2; D not certain. The germline V gene encodes CDR1 MNHEY and CDR2 SVGAGI. This CDR3 has 15 residues. Trimming stripped 0 bases from V and 4 bases from J, with 12 bases between.

This chain connects TRBV6-5 to TRBJ2-1; 9 positions agree with TRBD2. Germline CDR1 is MNHEY and CDR2 is SVGAGI. The CDR3 has 14 residues. With 7 bases clipped from V and 8 bases from J, the junction kept 9 bases outside the gene matches. CDR3 sequence: CASIGFSGSHEQFF. In DNA form, the CDR3 reads TGTGCCAGCATTGGCTTTAGCGGGAGCCATGAGCAGTTCTTC.

The table lists this clone with a count of one. This chain links TRBV30 with TRBJ2-3, with 11 bases lining up with TRBD1. Germline V CDR1 and CDR2: GTSNPN, SVGIG (reference sequence). The V gene end was trimmed by 3 bases and the J gene end by 4 bases; junction bases not matched to a gene: 6. This CDR3 has 15 amino acids. In DNA, the CDR3 is TGTGCCTGGAGCCCGGGACAGGGGGATTCAGATACGCAGTATTTT. Its translation: CAWSPGQGDSDTQYF.

This clone showed up just once. The rearrangement uses TRBV4-3 and TRBJ2-7; 10 bases map to TRBD1. Germline assignment: CDR1 LGHNA and CDR2 YSLEER. The CDR3 is made up of 14 amino acids. V trimming: 3 bases; J trimming: 3 bases; junction bases outside the gene matches: 2. CDR3 coding DNA: TGCGCCAGCAGCCAGGACAGGGGGGTCTACGAGCAGTACTTC. Its protein product is CASSQDRGVYEQYF.

The sample holds a few counts of this clone. This chain joins TRBV2 and TRBJ2-2, with no clear D. Germline V lookup: CDR1 SNHLY, CDR2 FYNNEI. The germline V and J ends were trimmed by 7 bases and 2 bases, with 11 bases remaining between them. CDR3 size: 14 residues. CDR3 in DNA: TGTGCCAGCAAGTTTTCCTACAACACCGGGGAGCTGTTTTTT. Its protein product is CASKFSYNTGELFF.

This clone appeared once. The chain uses TRBV19 and TRBJ2-1; a possible D gene is TRBD1 (6 bases). The CDR3 runs to 14 residues. The germline V and J ends were trimmed by 5 bases and 9 bases, with 17 bases remaining between them. The V gene's germline CDR1 is LNHDA and CDR2 SQIVND (reference sequence). CDR3 in DNA: TGTGCCAGTAGTCTAGGACATGAACAGGGTGAGCAGTTCTTC. Residues: CASSLGHEQGEQFF. Drawing the rest from reference TRBV19 and TRBJ2-1, the complete variable domain is DGGITQSPKYLFRKEGQNVTLSCEQNLNHDAMYWYRQDPGQGLRLIYYSQIVNDFQKGDIAEGYSVSREKKESFPLTVTSAQKNPTAFYLCASSLGHEQGEQFFGPGTRLTVL.

The V gene is TRBV27, the J gene TRBJ2-7; a possible D gene is TRBD1 (5 bases). The CDR3 consists of 14 residues. V lost 7 bases, J lost 7 bases, and 20 bases lay in between. Germline CDR1 is MNHEY and CDR2 is SMNVEV (reference sequence). Here the CDR3 DNA reads TGTGCCAGCACTCCATCCAGGCAGGGTGGGGAGCAGTACTTC. Translated: CASTPSRQGGEQYF.